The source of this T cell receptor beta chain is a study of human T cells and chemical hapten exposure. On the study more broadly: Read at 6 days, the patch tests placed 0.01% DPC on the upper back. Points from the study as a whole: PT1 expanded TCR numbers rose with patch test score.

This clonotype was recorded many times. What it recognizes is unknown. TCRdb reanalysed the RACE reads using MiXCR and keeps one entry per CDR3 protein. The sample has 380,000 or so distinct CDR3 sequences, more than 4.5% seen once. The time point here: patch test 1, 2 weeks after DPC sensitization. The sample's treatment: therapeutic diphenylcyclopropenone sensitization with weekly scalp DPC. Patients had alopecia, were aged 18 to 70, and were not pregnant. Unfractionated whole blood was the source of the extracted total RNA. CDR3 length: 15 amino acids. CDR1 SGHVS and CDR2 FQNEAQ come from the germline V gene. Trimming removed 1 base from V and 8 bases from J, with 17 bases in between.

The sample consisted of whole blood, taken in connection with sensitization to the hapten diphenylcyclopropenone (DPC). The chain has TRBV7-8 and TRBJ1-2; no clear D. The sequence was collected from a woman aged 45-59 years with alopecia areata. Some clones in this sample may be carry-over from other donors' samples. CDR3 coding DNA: TGTGCCAGCAGCTTAGGTGTAGAAGGGTCGGAGGGCTACACCTTC. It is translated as CASSLGVEGSEGYTF.